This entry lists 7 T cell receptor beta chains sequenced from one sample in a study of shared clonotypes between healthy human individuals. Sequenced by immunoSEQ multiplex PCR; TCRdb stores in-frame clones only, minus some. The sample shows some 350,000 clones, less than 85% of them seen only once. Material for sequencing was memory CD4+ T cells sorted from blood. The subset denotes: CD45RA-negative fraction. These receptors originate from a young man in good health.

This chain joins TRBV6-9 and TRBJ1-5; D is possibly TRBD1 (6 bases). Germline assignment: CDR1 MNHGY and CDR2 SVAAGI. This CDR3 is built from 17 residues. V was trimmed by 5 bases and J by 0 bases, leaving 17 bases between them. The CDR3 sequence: CASSPGQGLYSNQPQHF. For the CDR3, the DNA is TGTGCCAGCAGTCCGGGACAAGGACTTTATAGCAATCAGCCCCAGCATTTT.

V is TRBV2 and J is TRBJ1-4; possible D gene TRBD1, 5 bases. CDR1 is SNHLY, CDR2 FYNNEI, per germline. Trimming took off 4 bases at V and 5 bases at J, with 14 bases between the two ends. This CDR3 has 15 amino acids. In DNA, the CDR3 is TGTGCCAGCAGTGTTGAGGGGACGAGGAATGAAAAACTGTTTTTT. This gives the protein CASSVEGTRNEKLFF.

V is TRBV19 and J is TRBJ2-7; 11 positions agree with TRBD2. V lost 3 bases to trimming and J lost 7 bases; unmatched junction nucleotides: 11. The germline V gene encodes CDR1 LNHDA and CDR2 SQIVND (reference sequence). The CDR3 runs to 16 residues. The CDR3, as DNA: TGTGCCAGTAGTATTTCTAGCGGGAGGACATTGTTGGAGCAGTACTTC. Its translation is CASSISSGRTLLEQYF.

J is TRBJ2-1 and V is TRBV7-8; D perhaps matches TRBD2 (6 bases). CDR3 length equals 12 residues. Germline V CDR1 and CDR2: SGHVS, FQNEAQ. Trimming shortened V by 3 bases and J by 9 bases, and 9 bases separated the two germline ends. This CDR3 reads CASSFTSREQFF. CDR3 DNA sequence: TGTGCCAGCAGCTTTACTAGCCGTGAGCAGTTCTTC.

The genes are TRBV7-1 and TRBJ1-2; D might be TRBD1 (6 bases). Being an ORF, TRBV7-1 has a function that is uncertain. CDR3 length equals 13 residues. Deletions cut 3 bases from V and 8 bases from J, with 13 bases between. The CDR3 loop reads CASSSDRYRGYTF. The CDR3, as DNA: TGTGCCAGCAGCTCCGACAGGTACCGAGGCTACACCTTC.

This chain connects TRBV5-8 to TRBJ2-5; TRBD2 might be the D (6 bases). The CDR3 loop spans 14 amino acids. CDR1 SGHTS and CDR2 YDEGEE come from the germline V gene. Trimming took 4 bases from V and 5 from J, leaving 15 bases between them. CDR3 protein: CASSDGGRGETQYF. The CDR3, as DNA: TGTGCCAGCAGCGATGGGGGGAGAGGGGAGACCCAGTACTTC.

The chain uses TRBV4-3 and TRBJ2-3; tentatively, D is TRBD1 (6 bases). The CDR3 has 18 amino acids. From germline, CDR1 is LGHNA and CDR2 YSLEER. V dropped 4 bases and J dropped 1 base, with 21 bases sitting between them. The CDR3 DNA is TGCGCCAGCAGCCGCGTCCTACAGGGTCAAGCAGGCACAGATACGCAGTATTTT. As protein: CASSRVLQGQAGTDTQYF.